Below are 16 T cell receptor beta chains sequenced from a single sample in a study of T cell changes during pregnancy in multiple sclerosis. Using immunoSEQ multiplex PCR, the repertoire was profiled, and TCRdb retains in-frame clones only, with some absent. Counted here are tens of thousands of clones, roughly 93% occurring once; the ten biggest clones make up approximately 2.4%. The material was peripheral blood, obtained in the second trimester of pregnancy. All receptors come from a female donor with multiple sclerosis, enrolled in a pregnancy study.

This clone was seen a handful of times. The CDR3 protein is CASSVGGANTGELFF. The CDR3 nucleotides read TGTGCCAGCAGCGTGGGAGGTGCGAACACCGGGGAGCTGTTTTTT. The rearrangement links TRBV7-2 to TRBJ2-2; D is possibly TRBD2 (6 bases). The ends were cut back, 5 bases at V and 0 bases at J, with 10 bases in the middle. The germline V gene encodes CDR1 SGHTA and CDR2 FQGNSA. The CDR3 totals 15 residues.

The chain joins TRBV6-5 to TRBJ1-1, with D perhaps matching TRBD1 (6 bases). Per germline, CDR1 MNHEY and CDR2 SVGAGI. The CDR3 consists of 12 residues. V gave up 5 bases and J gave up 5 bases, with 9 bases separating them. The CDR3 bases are TGTGCCAGCAGTCATGGACAGACTGAAGCTTTCTTT. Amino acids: CASSHGQTEAFF.

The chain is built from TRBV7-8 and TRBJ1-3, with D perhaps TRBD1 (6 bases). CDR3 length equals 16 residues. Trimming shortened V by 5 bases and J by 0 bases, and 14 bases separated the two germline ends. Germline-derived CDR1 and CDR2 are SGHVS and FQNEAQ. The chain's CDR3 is CASSQNRDFSGNTIYF. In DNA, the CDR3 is TGTGCCAGCAGCCAAAACAGGGATTTCTCTGGAAACACCATATATTTT.

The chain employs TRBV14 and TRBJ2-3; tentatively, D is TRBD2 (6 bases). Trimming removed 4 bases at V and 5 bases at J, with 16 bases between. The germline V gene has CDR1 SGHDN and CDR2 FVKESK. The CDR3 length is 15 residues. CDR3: CASSLMSLGGDTQYF. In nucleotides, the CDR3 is TGTGCCAGCAGCCTGATGTCTCTCGGGGGAGATACGCAGTATTTT.

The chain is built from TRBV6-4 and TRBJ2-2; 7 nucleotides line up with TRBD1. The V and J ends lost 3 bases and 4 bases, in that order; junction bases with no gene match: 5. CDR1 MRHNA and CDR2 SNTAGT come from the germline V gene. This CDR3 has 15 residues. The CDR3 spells CASSETGETTGELFF. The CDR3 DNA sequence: TGTGCCAGCAGTGAAACAGGGGAAACCACCGGGGAGCTGTTTTTT.

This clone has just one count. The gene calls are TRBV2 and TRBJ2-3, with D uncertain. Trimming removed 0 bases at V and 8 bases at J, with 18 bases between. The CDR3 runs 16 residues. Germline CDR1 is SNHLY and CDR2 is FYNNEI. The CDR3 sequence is CASSEAMGLAYGTQYF. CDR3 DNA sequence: TGTGCCAGCAGTGAAGCCATGGGCCTGGCATATGGTACGCAGTATTTT.

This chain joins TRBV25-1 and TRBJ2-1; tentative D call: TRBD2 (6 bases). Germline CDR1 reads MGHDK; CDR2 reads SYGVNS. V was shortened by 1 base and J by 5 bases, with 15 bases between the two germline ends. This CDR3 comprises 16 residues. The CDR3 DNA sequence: TGTGCCAGCAGTGAATCCGGGACTTCCCGTGACAATGAGCAGTTCTTC. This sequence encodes CASSESGTSRDNEQFF.

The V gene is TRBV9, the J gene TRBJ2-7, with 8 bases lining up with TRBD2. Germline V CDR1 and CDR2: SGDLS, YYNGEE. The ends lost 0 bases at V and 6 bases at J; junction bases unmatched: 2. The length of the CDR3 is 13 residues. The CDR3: CASSVAGGPEQYF. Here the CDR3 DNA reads TGTGCCAGCAGCGTAGCGGGGGGGCCCGAGCAGTACTTC.

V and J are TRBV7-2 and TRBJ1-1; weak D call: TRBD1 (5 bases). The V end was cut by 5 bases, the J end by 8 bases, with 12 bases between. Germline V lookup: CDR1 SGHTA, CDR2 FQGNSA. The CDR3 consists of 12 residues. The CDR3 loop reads CASSVLRGEAFF. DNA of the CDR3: TGTGCCAGCAGCGTACTAAGGGGCGAAGCTTTCTTT.

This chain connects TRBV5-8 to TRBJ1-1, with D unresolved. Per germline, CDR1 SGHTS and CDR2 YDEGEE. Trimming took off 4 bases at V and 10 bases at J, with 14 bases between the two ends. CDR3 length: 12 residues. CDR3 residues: CASSLASTGAFF. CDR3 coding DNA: TGTGCCAGCAGCCTGGCTTCGACGGGAGCTTTCTTT.

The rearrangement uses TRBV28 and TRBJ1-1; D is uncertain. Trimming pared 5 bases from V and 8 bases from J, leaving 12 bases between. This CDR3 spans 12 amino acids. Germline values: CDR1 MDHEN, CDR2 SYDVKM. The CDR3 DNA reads TGTGCCAGCAGTACACCCCTCTCCGAAGCTTTCTTT. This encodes CASSTPLSEAFF.

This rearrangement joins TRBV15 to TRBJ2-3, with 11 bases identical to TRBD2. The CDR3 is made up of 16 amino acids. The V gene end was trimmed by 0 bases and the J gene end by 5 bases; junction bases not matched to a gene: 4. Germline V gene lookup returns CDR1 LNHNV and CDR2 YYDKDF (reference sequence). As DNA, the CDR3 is TGTGCCACCAGCAGAGAAGGGCTAGCGGGGGGAGATACGCAGTATTTT. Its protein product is CATSREGLAGGDTQYF.

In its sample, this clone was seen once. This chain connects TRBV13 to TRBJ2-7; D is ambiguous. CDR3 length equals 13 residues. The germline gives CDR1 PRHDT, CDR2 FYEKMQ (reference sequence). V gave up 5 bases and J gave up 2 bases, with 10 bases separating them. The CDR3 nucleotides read TGTGCCAGCAGCCCCGGGTTCCCCTACGAGCAGTACTTC. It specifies CASSPGFPYEQYF.

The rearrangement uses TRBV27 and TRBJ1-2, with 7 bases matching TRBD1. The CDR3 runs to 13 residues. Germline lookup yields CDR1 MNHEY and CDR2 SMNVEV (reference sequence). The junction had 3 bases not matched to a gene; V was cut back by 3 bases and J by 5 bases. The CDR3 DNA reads TGTGCCAGCAGTTTGGGACAGATGTATGGCTACACCTTC. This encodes CASSLGQMYGYTF.

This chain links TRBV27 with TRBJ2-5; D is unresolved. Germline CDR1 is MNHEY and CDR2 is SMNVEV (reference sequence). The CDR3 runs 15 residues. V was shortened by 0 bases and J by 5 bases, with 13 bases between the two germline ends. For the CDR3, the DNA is TGTGCCAGCAGTTTATCTTCGCCAGATGTGGAGACCCAGTACTTC. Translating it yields CASSLSSPDVETQYF.

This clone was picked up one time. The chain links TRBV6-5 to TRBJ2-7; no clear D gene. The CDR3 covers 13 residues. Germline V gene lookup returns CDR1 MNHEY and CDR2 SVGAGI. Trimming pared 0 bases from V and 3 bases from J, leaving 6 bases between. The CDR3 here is CASSYSGFYEQYF. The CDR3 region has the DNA TGTGCCAGCAGTTACTCCGGTTTCTACGAGCAGTACTTC.